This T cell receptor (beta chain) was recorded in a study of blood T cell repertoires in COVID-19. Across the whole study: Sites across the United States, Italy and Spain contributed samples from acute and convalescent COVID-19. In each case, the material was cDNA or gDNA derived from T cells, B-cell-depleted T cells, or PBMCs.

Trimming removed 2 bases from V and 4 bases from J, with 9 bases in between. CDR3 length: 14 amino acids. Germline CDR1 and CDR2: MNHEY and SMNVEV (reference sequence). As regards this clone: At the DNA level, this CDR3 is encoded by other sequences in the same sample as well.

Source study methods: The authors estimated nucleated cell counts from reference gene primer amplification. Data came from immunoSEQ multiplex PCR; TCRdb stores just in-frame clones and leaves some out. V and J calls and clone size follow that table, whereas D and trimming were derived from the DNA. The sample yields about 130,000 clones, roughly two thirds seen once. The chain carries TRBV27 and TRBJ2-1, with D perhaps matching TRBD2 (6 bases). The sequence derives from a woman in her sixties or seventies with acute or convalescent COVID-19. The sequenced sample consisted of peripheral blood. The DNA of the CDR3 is TGTGCCAGCAGTTTAAGGCGGGGATACAATGAGCAGTTCTTC. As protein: CASSLRRGYNEQFF.